This T cell receptor (beta chain) comes out of a study of T-cell memory formation after mild COVID-19. One entry per CDR3 protein results from TCRdb running MiXCR on the 5' RACE reads. This repertoire shows 100,000 to 150,000 distinct CDR3 sequences, about 15% found once; its top ten account for approximately 5%. Germline values: CDR1 SGHKS, CDR2 YYEKEE (reference sequence). The CDR3 contains 14 residues. V was clipped by 4 bases and J by 7 bases, with 18 bases between them. In this sample, this clonotype turned up a few times. No antigen is known for it. Study-level results: Memory cells collected pre-infection included some clones that later responded, suggesting cross-reactive memory joined. Whether second-wave clones peaking at day 37 were SARS-CoV-2 specific went unconfirmed.

Sequenced sample: PBMCs or a T cell subset sorted from them (not recorded which). The V gene is TRBV5-5, the J gene TRBJ2-7; D tentatively reads TRBD1 or TRBD2 (6 bases each). This clonotype originated in a man between 18 and 35 years old who had mild COVID-19 (a few samples of this study predate the infection). Cell type and time point are not known. The CDR3 DNA is TGTGCCAGCAGCCCCGAAGGGGGGCTTAGGGAGCAGTACTTC. Protein sequence: CASSPEGGLREQYF.